The 28 T cell receptor beta chains presented below share a single source sample, sequenced in a study of blood T cell repertoires in COVID-19. Sequenced by immunoSEQ multiplex PCR; TCRdb stores in-frame clones only, minus some. Of 110,000 or so clones in the sample, about four fifths were seen once. Sequenced: peripheral blood. The receptors derive from a woman older than 75 with acute or convalescent COVID-19.

The chain recombines TRBV24-1 with TRBJ1-5; no clear D. CDR3 length equals 14 residues. Trimming left V 4 bases short and J 0 bases short, with 6 bases between. The germline CDR1 and CDR2 sequences are KGHDR and SFDVKD. As DNA, the CDR3 is TGTGCCACCAGTGACCCCCGTAGCAATCAGCCCCAGCATTTT. Translation gives CATSDPRSNQPQHF.

The chain employs TRBV7-9 and TRBJ2-5; maybe TRBD2 (5 bases). Trimming took 3 bases from V and 7 from J, leaving 18 bases between them. Germline values: CDR1 SEHNR, CDR2 FQNEAQ (reference sequence). This CDR3 contains 15 residues. CDR3 in amino acids: CASSLSGPEGWTQYF. CDR3 in DNA: TGTGCCAGCAGCTTGAGTGGGCCTGAGGGTTGGACCCAGTACTTC. Full variable domain (outside the CDR3, taken from reference TRBV7-9 and TRBJ2-5): DTGVSQNPRHKITKRGQNVTFRCDPISEHNRLYWYRQTLGQGPEFLTYFQNEAQLEKSRLLSDRFSAERPKGSFSTLEIQRTEQGDSAMYLCASSLSGPEGWTQYFGPGTRLLVL.

The chain has TRBV9 and TRBJ2-3; D gene uncertain. There are 11 residues in the CDR3. Trimming took 4 bases from V and 6 from J, leaving 6 bases between them. From germline, CDR1 is SGDLS and CDR2 YYNGEE. The CDR3 sequence: CASSSYDTQYF. The CDR3 DNA reads TGTGCCAGCAGCTCCTATGATACGCAGTATTTT.

The V gene is TRBV5-5, the J gene TRBJ2-5; perhaps TRBD2 as D (5 bases). CDR1 is SGHKS, CDR2 YYEKEE, per germline (reference sequence). The CDR3 runs to 13 residues. Deletions cut 7 bases from V and 5 bases from J, with 15 bases between. The CDR3 DNA reads TGTGCCAGCCAAGGGAGTCCCCTGGAGACCCAGTACTTC. This codes for CASQGSPLETQYF.

This sequence joins TRBV6-6 and TRBJ2-5; D is ambiguous. V was clipped by 6 bases and J by 4 bases, with 6 bases between them. CDR3 size: 11 residues. The germline gives CDR1 MNHNY, CDR2 SVGAGI (reference sequence). CDR3 protein: CASSSLETQYF. The CDR3 nucleotides are TGTGCCAGCAGCTCCCTAGAGACCCAGTACTTC.

In its sample, this clone was seen once. The gene calls are TRBV21-1 and TRBJ2-3; the DNA was not compared with TRBD2, the D call given in the table. TRBV21-1 is a pseudogene. This CDR3 contains 22 residues. CDR3 region: CASSSSLQPFYREAGVPDTQYF. CDR3 nucleotide sequence: TGTGCCAGCAGCTCAAGTTTACAACCCTTTTACAGGGAGGCGGGAGTCCCAGATACGCAGTATTTT.

The chain uses TRBV9 and TRBJ2-5, with a possible D match to TRBD2 (6 bases). The germline CDR1 and CDR2 sequences are SGDLS and YYNGEE. This CDR3 contains 15 residues. Trimming removed 4 bases from V and 0 bases from J, with 13 bases in between. This CDR3 reads CASSPGGWYQETQYF. The CDR3 nucleotides are TGTGCCAGCAGCCCCGGAGGGTGGTACCAAGAGACCCAGTACTTC.

The chain links TRBV19 to TRBJ2-7; 8 bases align to TRBD2. The junction had 4 bases not matched to a gene; V was cut back by 1 base and J by 2 bases. This CDR3 region has 15 residues. Germline CDR1 is LNHDA and CDR2 is SQIVND (reference sequence). Written as DNA, the CDR3 is TGTGCCAGTAGTATAGCCCTAGCGGGTCCCTACGAGCAGTACTTC. Its translation: CASSIALAGPYEQYF.

V usage is TRBV10-3 and J usage is TRBJ1-2, with D unclear. Germline V gives CDR1 ENHRY, CDR2 SYGVKD. Trimming shortened V by 3 bases and J by 4 bases, and 6 bases separated the two germline ends. The length of the CDR3 is 12 residues. CDR3 sequence reads: CAISDGSYGYTF. In nucleotides, the CDR3 is TGTGCCATCAGTGACGGGAGCTATGGCTACACCTTC.

CDR3 nucleotides: TGTGCCAGCAGAAAGGAGCAGGGTTCCTATGGCTACACCTTC. Translation gives CASRKEQGSYGYTF. This chain connects TRBV5-4 to TRBJ1-2, with TRBD1 as a possible D gene (5 bases). The CDR3 sequence is 14 residues long. The germline CDR1 and CDR2 sequences are SGHNT and YYREEE (reference sequence). Between the trimmed V and J ends, which lost 5 bases and 4 bases, there was a span of 15 bases.

The CDR3 sequence is CASSLGPSDTQYF. As DNA, the CDR3 is TGTGCCAGCAGCTTAGGGCCCTCAGATACGCAGTATTTT. V and J are TRBV7-2 and TRBJ2-3; no definite D call. This CDR3 is built from 13 residues. Trimming stripped 1 base from V and 4 bases from J, with 6 bases between. Germline CDR1 SGHTA, CDR2 FQGNSA.

The J gene is TRBJ1-1, the V gene TRBV11-3; 9 nucleotides agree with TRBD1. The CDR3 totals 15 residues. Germline V lookup: CDR1 SGHNT, CDR2 YENEEA. V trimming: 1 base; J trimming: 5 bases; junction bases outside the gene matches: 5. The CDR3 nucleotides are TGTGCCAGCAGCTTAGTTCGGACAGGGGAAACTGAAGCTTTCTTT. Translation: CASSLVRTGETEAFF.

This clone was counted once. J is TRBJ2-1 and V is TRBV18, with 9 bases aligning to TRBD2. Germline V gene data show CDR1 as KGHSH and CDR2 as LQKENI. This CDR3 has 16 residues. V lost 2 bases and J lost 6; bases outside the gene matches: 8. The CDR3 protein is CASSPKALAGLNEQFF. The CDR3 nucleotides read TGTGCCAGCTCACCAAAAGCGCTAGCGGGGCTCAATGAGCAGTTCTTC.

The chain employs TRBV11-2 and TRBJ2-1; tentatively, D is TRBD1 (6 bases). Trimming pared 5 bases from V and 6 bases from J, leaving 29 bases between. CDR1 and CDR2 (germline): SGHAT, FQNNGV. The CDR3 loop spans 19 amino acids. CDR3 sequence: CASSPTTTRTADWFNEQFF. CDR3 coding DNA: TGTGCCAGCAGCCCAACAACCACACGGACAGCCGATTGGTTCAATGAGCAGTTCTTC. Combining the CDR3 with reference TRBV11-2 and TRBJ2-1 gives the whole variable domain EAGVAQSPRYKIIEKRQSVAFWCNPISGHATLYWYQQILGQGPKLLIQFQNNGVVDDSQLPKDRFSAERLKGVDSTLKIQPAKLEDSAVYLCASSPTTTRTADWFNEQFFGPGTRLTVL.

This chain connects TRBV18 to TRBJ2-1; 9 bases line up with TRBD2. The CDR3 runs 16 residues. V lost 0 bases, J lost 1 base, and 1 base stayed unmatched. The germline gives CDR1 KGHSH, CDR2 LQKENI. The CDR3 coding sequence is TGTGCCAGCTCACCACCGACTAGCGGATCCTACAATGAGCAGTTCTTC. Translation: CASSPPTSGSYNEQFF. The full variable domain, in which reference TRBV18 and TRBJ2-1 provide the parts outside the CDR3, is NAGVMQNPRHLVRRRGQEARLRCSPMKGHSHVYWYRQLPEEGLKFMVYLQKENIIDESGMPKERFSAEFPKEGPSILRIQQVVRGDSAAYFCASSPPTSGSYNEQFFGPGTRLTVL.

The chain combines TRBV13 with TRBJ2-2; TRBD1 is a possible D gene (5 bases). V was clipped by 5 bases and J by 7 bases, with 11 bases between them. The germline CDR1 and CDR2 sequences are PRHDT and FYEKMQ (reference sequence). This CDR3 spans 13 amino acids. CDR3 nucleotides: TGTGCCAGCAGCCGGACAAAGGTCGGGGAGCTGTTTTTT. This gives the protein CASSRTKVGELFF. The variable domain in full, completed from reference TRBV13 and TRBJ2-2, reads AAGVIQSPRHLIKEKRETATLKCYPIPRHDTVYWYQQGPGQDPQFLISFYEKMQSDKGSIPDRFSAQQFSDYHSELNMSSLELGDSALYFCASSRTKVGELFFGEGSRLTVL.

V usage is TRBV11-2 and J usage is TRBJ1-5; D remains unclear. Germline V gene sequence: CDR1 SGHAT, CDR2 FQNNGV. The V and J ends lost 4 bases and 7 bases respectively, with 8 bases between them. The CDR3 covers 12 residues. This CDR3 is CASSSSGQPQHF. CDR3 coding DNA: TGTGCCAGCAGCTCTTCGGGACAGCCCCAGCATTTT. Full variable domain (outside the CDR3, taken from reference TRBV11-2 and TRBJ1-5): EAGVAQSPRYKIIEKRQSVAFWCNPISGHATLYWYQQILGQGPKLLIQFQNNGVVDDSQLPKDRFSAERLKGVDSTLKIQPAKLEDSAVYLCASSSSGQPQHFGDGTRLSIL.

The rearrangement joins TRBV27 to TRBJ2-1; D gene ambiguous. With 5 bases removed from V and 4 bases from J, the gap between germline ends came to 9 bases. Germline V gene sequence: CDR1 MNHEY, CDR2 SMNVEV (reference sequence). There are 13 residues in the CDR3. The CDR3 sequence is CASSITLYNEQFF. Here the CDR3 DNA reads TGTGCCAGCAGTATTACACTATACAATGAGCAGTTCTTC.

V usage is TRBV10-2 and J usage is TRBJ1-1, with TRBD1 as a possible D gene (5 bases). In germline, CDR1 is WSHSY, CDR2 SAAADI. The CDR3 spans 13 residues. V was shortened by 2 bases and J by 5 bases, with 9 bases between the two germline ends. The CDR3 sequence: CASSEIQGTEAFF. The CDR3 region has the DNA TGCGCCAGCAGTGAGATTCAGGGAACTGAAGCTTTCTTT.

A few counts support this clone. The V call is TRBV19, the J call TRBJ1-4, with TRBD1 matching 10 bases. V shed 8 bases, J shed 0 bases, and the junction held 9 bases outside the gene matches. Germline lookup yields CDR1 LNHDA and CDR2 SQIVND (reference sequence). The CDR3 is 17 amino acids. CDR3 bases: TGTGCCAGTCGGCGTGGGACAGGGGCCTCAACTAATGAAAAACTGTTTTTT. Protein sequence: CASRRGTGASTNEKLFF.

The count of this clone is one. The chain carries TRBV11-3 and TRBJ2-3, with D tentatively TRBD2 (6 bases). The CDR3 consists of 17 residues. Deletions cut 2 bases from V and 1 base from J, with 16 bases between. Germline V lookup: CDR1 SGHNT, CDR2 YENEEA. As DNA, the CDR3 is TGTGCCAGCAGCTTAAACGCGGGGCCCATCGGCACAGATACGCAGTATTTT. Amino acid sequence: CASSLNAGPIGTDTQYF.

This clone showed up just once. The chain joins TRBV6-1 to TRBJ1-4; D gene uncertain. This CDR3 is built from 13 residues. The germline gives CDR1 MNHNS, CDR2 SASEGT. The V and J ends lost 3 bases and 9 bases respectively, with 11 bases between them. The CDR3 nucleotides read TGTGCCAGCAGTGATTCGGCAGGCAAAAAACTGTTTTTT. Amino acid sequence: CASSDSAGKKLFF.

The chain couples TRBV29-1 to TRBJ2-7, with D possibly TRBD2 on 6 matching bases. Germline V CDR1 and CDR2: SQVTM, ANQGSEA. This CDR3 region has 14 residues. V was pared by 7 bases and J by 5 bases, with 21 bases between. The CDR3 DNA sequence: TGCAGCGCCCGGGGGTCGGGACTGAGGAACGAGCAGTACTTC. The encoded protein is CSARGSGLRNEQYF.

This clone showed up just once. This rearrangement joins TRBV6-2 or TRBV6-3 to TRBJ2-1; 8 bases map to TRBD2. Trimming at V came to 0 bases and at J to 4 bases, leaving 11 bases not matched to a gene. The CDR3 has 18 amino acids. Germline values: CDR1 MNHEY, CDR2 SVGEGT. CDR3 DNA: TGTGCCAGCAGTTACTCGATTAGGTCTAGCGGGTATTACAATGAGCAGTTCTTC. The encoded protein is CASSYSIRSSGYYNEQFF.

The chain uses TRBV10-3 and TRBJ2-1, with 16 nucleotides matching TRBD2. Germline trimming cut 8 bases from V and 9 bases from J; bases unmatched to any gene: 4. CDR1 is ENHRY, CDR2 SYGVKD, per germline. The CDR3 contains 14 residues. CDR3 DNA: TGTGCCATCGGAGGGACTAGCGGGAGGGGTGAGCAGTTCTTC. It encodes CAIGGTSGRGEQFF.

This clone was seen just once. The chain is built from TRBV30 and TRBJ2-2; the match to TRBD1 covers 8 bases. V gave up 1 base and J gave up 5 bases; unmatched junction bases: 6. Germline assignment: CDR1 GTSNPN and CDR2 SVGIG (reference sequence). The CDR3 has 15 amino acids. CDR3 sequence (DNA): TGTGCCTGGAGTGCCAGGACAGGGTTGACCGGGGAGCTGTTTTTT. This codes for CAWSARTGLTGELFF.

The rearrangement links TRBV28 to TRBJ2-3; the D gene is possibly TRBD2 (6 bases). CDR3 length equals 14 residues. Germline V gene lookup returns CDR1 MDHEN and CDR2 SYDVKM. V lost 6 bases, J lost 1 base, and 11 bases lay in between. CDR3 sequence (DNA): TGTGCCAGCAGAGGGGCTAGCGGCACAGATACGCAGTATTTT. Its protein is CASRGASGTDTQYF.

The chain links TRBV3-1 (or the pseudogene TRBV3-2) to TRBJ2-7; D uncertain. The germline CDR1 and CDR2 sequences are LGHDT and YNNKEL (reference sequence). The CDR3 is made up of 14 amino acids. V was shortened by 0 bases and J by 3 bases, with 9 bases between the two germline ends. The CDR3 sequence: CASSQDRVFYEQYF. CDR3 in DNA: TGTGCCAGCAGCCAAGATAGAGTCTTCTACGAGCAGTACTTC.